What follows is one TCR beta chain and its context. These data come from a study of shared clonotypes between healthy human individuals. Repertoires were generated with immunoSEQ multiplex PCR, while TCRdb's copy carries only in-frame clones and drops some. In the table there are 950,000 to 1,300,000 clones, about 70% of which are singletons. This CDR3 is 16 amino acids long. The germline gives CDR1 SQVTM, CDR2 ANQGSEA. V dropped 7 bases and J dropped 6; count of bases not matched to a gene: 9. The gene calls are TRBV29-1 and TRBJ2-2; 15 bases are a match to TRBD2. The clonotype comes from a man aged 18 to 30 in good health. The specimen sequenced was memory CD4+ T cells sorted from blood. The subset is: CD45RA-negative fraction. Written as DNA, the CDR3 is TGCAGCGCCCGGACTAGCGGGGGGGCGAGGTCCGGGGAGCTGTTTTTT. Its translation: CSARTSGGARSGELFF.